Presented here are 28 T cell receptor beta chains from one specimen sequenced in a study of graft-versus-host responses after intestinal transplantation. No antigens are known for them. Generated by immunoSEQ multiplex PCR, the TCRdb table keeps only in-frame clones and is missing some. This table holds 80,000 to 95,000 clones, about 93% found once. Sequencing used unstimulated CD8+ T cells sorted from spleen or lymph node cells, obtained before intestinal transplant. The receptors come from a human donor who received an intestinal transplant.

The chain has TRBV9 and TRBJ2-3; D gene unclear. CDR3 size: 13 residues. Germline V gene data show CDR1 as SGDLS and CDR2 as YYNGEE. V lost 0 bases, J lost 8 bases, and 10 bases lay in between. CDR3 amino acids: CASSVVSPGTQYF. CDR3 DNA: TGTGCCAGCAGCGTAGTATCCCCGGGTACGCAGTATTTT.

This chain links TRBV29-1 with TRBJ2-7, with D possibly TRBD1 on 6 matching bases. Germline V lookup: CDR1 SQVTM, CDR2 ANQGSEA. V gave up 6 bases and J gave up 0 bases, with 21 bases separating them. The CDR3 contains 16 residues. The CDR3 nucleotides are TGCAGCGTCCTCGACGGGACAAGGTTAAGCTCCTACGAGCAGTACTTC. Residues: CSVLDGTRLSSYEQYF.

J is TRBJ2-7 and V is TRBV7-9; D may be TRBD2 (6 bases). Germline values: CDR1 SEHNR, CDR2 FQNEAQ (reference sequence). The V and J ends lost 4 bases and 3 bases respectively, with 16 bases between them. The CDR3 runs to 15 residues. This chain's CDR3 is CASSSPEGWGYEQYF. Here the CDR3 DNA reads TGTGCCAGCAGCTCACCGGAGGGTTGGGGCTACGAGCAGTACTTC.

This clone has only a few counts. The chain links TRBV6-5 to TRBJ1-6, with 7 bases that match TRBD1. Germline loops: CDR1 MNHEY, CDR2 SVGAGI. This CDR3 spans 15 amino acids. V lost 5 bases, J lost 7 bases, and 8 bases stayed unmatched. The CDR3 protein is CASSRMTGNNSPLHF. DNA for the CDR3: TGTGCCAGCAGTAGAATGACAGGGAACAATTCACCCCTCCACTTT.

The chain carries TRBV7-2 and TRBJ2-7; no definite D call. The V end was cut by 2 bases, the J end by 2 bases, with 16 bases between. The CDR3 has 16 residues. Germline V lookup: CDR1 SGHTA, CDR2 FQGNSA. CDR3 nucleotide sequence: TGTGCCAGCAGCTTATTAACGGAGTGGGTGACCTACGAGCAGTACTTC. It yields the protein CASSLLTEWVTYEQYF.

V and J are TRBV9 and TRBJ2-5; tentatively, D is TRBD1 or TRBD2 (5 bases each). CDR3 length: 15 residues. Per germline, CDR1 SGDLS and CDR2 YYNGEE. The V end lost 0 bases, the J end lost 3 bases, and 12 bases lay between the germline ends. CDR3 amino acids: CASSVEGRQKETQYF. Written as DNA, the CDR3 is TGTGCCAGCAGCGTAGAGGGACGCCAAAAAGAGACCCAGTACTTC.

The V call is TRBV16, the J call TRBJ1-6; TRBD1 matches at 9 bases. This CDR3 has 19 residues. V was clipped by 0 bases and J by 6 bases; unmatched bases: 12. The V gene's germline CDR1 is KGHSY and CDR2 FQNENV. As DNA, the CDR3 is TGTGCCAGCAGCCAATCGTTGCGGACAGGGGCGAACTTTAATTCACCCCTCCACTTT. It yields the protein CASSQSLRTGANFNSPLHF.

The J gene is TRBJ1-6, the V gene TRBV6-1; 7 positions agree with TRBD1. Trimming removed 6 bases from V and 7 bases from J; junction bases left unmatched: 9. The CDR3 runs to 15 residues. CDR1 is MNHNS and CDR2 is SASEGT in the germline V gene. CDR3 nucleotides: TGTGCCAGCAGCAAGGGGGCAGGCCTCAATTCACCCCTCCACTTT. Translated, it gives CASSKGAGLNSPLHF.

This clone was found a few times. V is TRBV6-1 and J is TRBJ2-1; TRBD1 matches at 11 bases. Germline V gene lookup returns CDR1 MNHNS and CDR2 SASEGT. With 3 bases clipped from V and 6 bases from J, the junction kept 4 bases outside the gene matches. There are 15 residues in the CDR3. In DNA, the CDR3 is TGTGCCAGCAGTGAGGCCGGGACAGGGGGCAATGAGCAGTTCTTC. It codes for CASSEAGTGGNEQFF.

The genes are TRBV28 and TRBJ2-1, with a possible D match to TRBD1 (6 bases). The germline V and J ends were trimmed by 7 bases and 2 bases, with 18 bases remaining between them. This CDR3 contains 16 residues. CDR1 and CDR2 from the germline V gene are MDHEN and SYDVKM. CDR3 in DNA: TGTGCCAGCAACTTAGGGTGGGGACACCCCTACAATGAGCAGTTCTTC. Translation: CASNLGWGHPYNEQFF.

The chain joins TRBV11-2 to TRBJ2-7; the match to TRBD1 covers 10 bases. With V trimmed by 6 bases and J by 0 bases, 14 bases remained unmatched. CDR1 is SGHAT and CDR2 is FQNNGV in the germline V gene. The CDR3 consists of 18 residues. CDR3 nucleotide sequence: TGTGCCAGCAGATACCCGGGACAGGGGCCCAATTTCTCCTACGAGCAGTACTTC. Translated, it gives CASRYPGQGPNFSYEQYF. Combining the CDR3 with reference TRBV11-2 and TRBJ2-7 gives the whole variable domain EAGVAQSPRYKIIEKRQSVAFWCNPISGHATLYWYQQILGQGPKLLIQFQNNGVVDDSQLPKDRFSAERLKGVDSTLKIQPAKLEDSAVYLCASRYPGQGPNFSYEQYFGPGTRLTVT.

This chain joins TRBV4-1 and TRBJ1-2; D gene unclear. The V end lost 5 bases, the J end lost 2 bases, and 15 bases lay between the germline ends. The CDR3 covers 15 residues. Germline V gene lookup returns CDR1 MGHRA and CDR2 YSYEKL. The CDR3 region is CASSSRGVQNYGYTF. In DNA form, the CDR3 reads TGCGCCAGCAGCTCCCGGGGTGTACAGAACTATGGCTACACCTTC.

This clone was seen only a few times. The chain employs TRBV15 and TRBJ2-2; 7 bases are shared with TRBD2. J was trimmed by 3 bases and V by 4 bases; bases with no gene match: 20. Per the germline V gene, CDR1 is LNHNV and CDR2 is YYDKDF (reference sequence). The CDR3 runs to 20 residues. The CDR3 DNA is TGTGCCACCAGCACCTCAAGGAGCGGGATCATTCGGGGGTACACCGGGGAGCTGTTTTTT. Residues: CATSTSRSGIIRGYTGELFF.

The V call is TRBV2, the J call TRBJ2-7; TRBD2 might be the D (5 bases). CDR3 length: 14 amino acids. Germline V gives CDR1 SNHLY, CDR2 FYNNEI. Trimming cost V 2 bases and J 4 bases, with 12 bases left between them. The CDR3 protein is CASSERDGDYEQYF. The CDR3 DNA follows: TGTGCCAGCAGTGAACGGGATGGAGATTACGAGCAGTACTTC.

This sequence joins TRBV7-9 and TRBJ1-2; 7 bases fit TRBD1. Trimming took 2 bases from V and 4 from J; bases not matched to a gene: 10. This CDR3 is 16 amino acids long. Germline assignment: CDR1 SEHNR and CDR2 FQNEAQ (reference sequence). CDR3 coding DNA: TGTGCCAGCAGCTTACCCCTCGGACAGGCGATCTATGGCTACACCTTC. Amino acids: CASSLPLGQAIYGYTF.

The chain is built from TRBV23-1 and TRBJ2-5, with no clear D. TRBV23-1 falls under the ORF class, with uncertain function. V was trimmed by 3 bases and J by 1 base, leaving 15 bases between them. This CDR3 comprises 16 residues. CDR3 in amino acids: CASSQKKWNGQETQYF. The CDR3 DNA is TGCGCCAGCAGTCAGAAAAAATGGAACGGCCAAGAGACCCAGTACTTC.

V usage is TRBV10-3 and J usage is TRBJ1-4, with a weak D call TRBD1 (5 bases). V was clipped by 0 bases and J by 3 bases, with 20 bases between them. The CDR3 contains 19 residues. CDR1 and CDR2 (germline): ENHRY, SYGVKD. The CDR3 protein is CAISESPTGFVLANEKLFF. DNA for the CDR3: TGTGCCATCAGTGAGTCGCCCACAGGATTTGTTTTGGCTAATGAAAAACTGTTTTTT.

The CDR3 DNA reads as TGTGCCTGGAGTACAGGGGCCCTGAGCAATCAGCCCCAGCATTTT. Translation: CAWSTGALSNQPQHF. The genes are TRBV30 and TRBJ1-5, with 7 nucleotides matching TRBD1. CDR3 length equals 15 residues. V trimming: 2 bases; J trimming: 1 base; junction bases outside the gene matches: 5. Looked up from germline, CDR1 is GTSNPN and CDR2 is SVGIG (reference sequence).

The V call is TRBV25-1, the J call TRBJ2-7, with 7 bases fitting TRBD1. In germline, CDR1 is MGHDK, CDR2 SYGVNS. V dropped 7 bases and J dropped 5; count of bases not matched to a gene: 8. This CDR3 has 13 residues. The CDR3 nucleotides are TGTGCCAGCAACCCACAGGGGTACCACGAGCAGTACTTC. Protein sequence: CASNPQGYHEQYF.

In DNA, the CDR3 is TGCGCCAGCAGCCAAGAAACTGACGAGGGAGACATTCAGTACTTC. It is translated as CASSQETDEGDIQYF. The genes are TRBV4-1 and TRBJ2-4; possible D gene TRBD2, 5 bases. V gave up 0 bases and J gave up 8 bases, with 14 bases separating them. CDR3 length: 15 residues. Per the germline V gene, CDR1 is MGHRA and CDR2 is YSYEKL.

This chain connects TRBV4-2 to TRBJ2-7, with TRBD2 identical over 8 bases. Germline V gene data show CDR1 as LGHNA and CDR2 as YNFKEQ. CDR3 length: 14 amino acids. Germline trimming cut 5 bases from V and 2 bases from J; bases unmatched to any gene: 5. DNA for the CDR3: TGTGCCAGCAGCTATACGGGAGGGACCTACGAGCAGTACTTC. This sequence encodes CASSYTGGTYEQYF.

The chain uses TRBV2 and TRBJ2-1; D is unresolved. Trimming left V 4 bases short and J 5 bases short, with 15 bases between. The CDR3 spans 15 residues. Germline V CDR1 and CDR2: SNHLY, FYNNEI. In nucleotides, the CDR3 is TGTGCCAGCAGTGTCGTTTCTTCTGGGAACAATGAGCAGTTCTTC. Its protein product is CASSVVSSGNNEQFF.

The chain links TRBV9 to TRBJ2-7; weak D call: TRBD2 (6 bases). Germline V gives CDR1 SGDLS, CDR2 YYNGEE. The CDR3 is 13 amino acids. Trimming shortened V by 4 bases and J by 4 bases, and 12 bases separated the two germline ends. The CDR3 reads CASSPEGLYEQYF. The CDR3 DNA reads TGTGCCAGCAGCCCAGAGGGACTGTACGAGCAGTACTTC.

This clone is a singleton in its sample. The V gene is TRBV19, the J gene TRBJ2-7; D remains ambiguous. V lost 0 bases, J lost 1 base, and 10 bases lay in between. This CDR3 region has 15 residues. CDR1 and CDR2 (germline): LNHDA, SQIVND (reference sequence). CDR3 sequence: CASSIEKTGSYEQYF. In DNA, the CDR3 is TGTGCCAGTAGTATAGAAAAGACGGGTTCCTACGAGCAGTACTTC.

V usage is TRBV5-6 and J usage is TRBJ2-1; D is ambiguous. Germline V lookup: CDR1 SGHDT, CDR2 YYEEEE. The CDR3 sequence is 15 residues long. V gave up 4 bases and J gave up 5 bases, with 16 bases separating them. Here the CDR3 reads CASSPLGWGDNEQFF. The CDR3 nucleotides read TGTGCCAGCAGCCCATTAGGTTGGGGTGACAATGAGCAGTTCTTC. The full variable domain, with the rest looked up from reference TRBV5-6 and TRBJ2-1, is DAGVTQSPTHLIKTRGQQVTLRCSPKSGHDTVSWYQQALGQGPQFIFQYYEEEERQRGNFPDRFSGHQFPNYSSELNVNALLLGDSALYLCASSPLGWGDNEQFFGPGTRLTVL.

The chain combines TRBV4-1 with TRBJ2-7; TRBD2 is a possible D gene (5 bases). This CDR3 spans 15 amino acids. The germline V gene encodes CDR1 MGHRA and CDR2 YSYEKL. V lost 4 bases to trimming and J lost 2 bases, with 15 bases between them. The CDR3 here is CASSRAVFRAYEQYF. In DNA, the CDR3 is TGCGCCAGCAGCCGAGCGGTATTCCGGGCCTACGAGCAGTACTTC.

The chain links TRBV27 to TRBJ2-1; D perhaps matches TRBD1 (6 bases). CDR3 size: 13 residues. Trimming pared 3 bases from V and 10 bases from J, leaving 13 bases between. Germline V CDR1 and CDR2: MNHEY, SMNVEV (reference sequence). CDR3 nucleotide sequence: TGTGCCAGCAGTTTCCCCGGGACATACGAGCAGTTCTTC. It yields the protein CASSFPGTYEQFF.

This clone was observed once. The rearrangement links TRBV15 to TRBJ2-5, with D tentatively TRBD1 (6 bases). CDR1 is LNHNV, CDR2 YYDKDF, per germline (reference sequence). V was cut by 5 bases and J by 5 bases, with 12 bases left in between. The CDR3 extends over 13 amino acids. The CDR3, as DNA: TGTGCCACCAGCGCTCAGGGGACGGAGACCCAGTACTTC. Translated, it gives CATSAQGTETQYF.